The following is a TCR beta chain sequence with its context. Its antigen remains unknown. The data originate from a study of blood T cells in healthy people across ages. Regarding the study as a whole: CMV status of donors was not determined, possibly confounding expanded clonotype changes.

Germline V lookup: CDR1 SNHLY, CDR2 FYNNEI. The CDR3 is 12 amino acids. Unmatched junction bases numbered 8, after V lost 6 bases and J lost 10 bases. For the second PCR, which ran for 7 to 11 cycles, a sample-barcoded 5' primer and a J-beta primer mix were used. TCRdb re-called the 5' RACE reads through MiXCR, storing one row per CDR3 protein. The sample contains 800,000 to 950,000 distinct CDR3 sequences, about 27% of which appear only once. This sample was shared with a second study, whose subject was T cells of mothers and their children. That investigation notes: Maternal samples each gave over 9 million TCR beta CDR3 reads, and child samples approximately 3 million each.

The chain employs TRBV2 and TRBJ1-2; 7 positions agree with TRBD1. The receptor comes from a woman aged 40 to 50 in good health. The source material was blood. The CDR3 bases are TGTGCCAGCAGCGCTACAGGGGTTGACTACACCTTC. Translating gives CASSATGVDYTF.